This TCR beta chain came from a study of human T cells and chemical hapten exposure. About the study: Upper inner arm skin measuring about 2 cm by about 2 cm received 2% DPC for sensitization. Study-wide results and caveats: Relative to control repertoires, expanded TCRs gave rise to significantly more large CDR3 similarity clusters. The study found that DPC sensitization did not change TCRs above 1 in 1000 frequency.

The CDR3 is made up of 15 amino acids. CDR1 is LGHDT, CDR2 YNNKEL, per germline (reference sequence). J gave up 0 bases and V 4 bases, and 3 bases lay outside the gene matches. MiXCR was run by TCRdb on the RACE reads, yielding one entry per CDR3 protein. Found here are tens of thousands of distinct CDR3 sequences, under 12% of them singletons; the top ten hold about 2%. This clonotype was recorded a few times. Its antigen is undetermined. The time point: patch test 1, 2 weeks after DPC sensitization. The treatment: therapeutic diphenylcyclopropenone sensitization with weekly scalp DPC. J is TRBJ2-1 and V is TRBV3-1; the match to TRBD2 covers 7 bases. Here the sequenced sample was whole blood, taken in connection with sensitization to the hapten diphenylcyclopropenone (DPC). The clonotype originates from a man in his forties with alopecia areata. Some clones in this sample may be carry-over from other donors' samples. The CDR3 DNA sequence: TGTGCCAGCAGCCCCAGCGGGGACTCCTACAATGAGCAGTTCTTC. This gives the protein CASSPSGDSYNEQFF.